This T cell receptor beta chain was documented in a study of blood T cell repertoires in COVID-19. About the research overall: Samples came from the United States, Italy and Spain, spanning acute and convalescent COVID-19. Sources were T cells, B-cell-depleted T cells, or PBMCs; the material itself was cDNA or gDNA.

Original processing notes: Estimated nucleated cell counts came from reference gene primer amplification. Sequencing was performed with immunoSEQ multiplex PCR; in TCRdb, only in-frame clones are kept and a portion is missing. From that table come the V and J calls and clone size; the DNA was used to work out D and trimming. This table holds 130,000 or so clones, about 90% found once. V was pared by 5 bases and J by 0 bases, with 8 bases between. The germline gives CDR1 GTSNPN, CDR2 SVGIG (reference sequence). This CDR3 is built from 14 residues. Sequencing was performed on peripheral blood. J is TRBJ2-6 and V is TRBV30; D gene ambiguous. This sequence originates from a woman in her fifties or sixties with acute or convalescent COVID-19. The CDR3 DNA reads TGTGCCTGGGATGCGAGCTCTGGGGCCAACGTCCTGACTTTC. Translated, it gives CAWDASSGANVLTF.